This entry lists 18 T cell receptor beta chains sequenced from one sample in a study of blood T cells in healthy people across ages. Combining a sample-barcoded 5' primer with a J-beta primer mix, a second PCR ran for 7 to 11 cycles. TCRdb reprocessed the 5' RACE reads with MiXCR, giving one entry per CDR3 protein. In the table there are around 900,000 distinct CDR3 sequences, around 28% of which are singletons. The sequenced sample consisted of blood. These receptor sequences come from a woman aged 80 or over in good health.

A few counts support this clonotype. A junction boundary mismatches the germline segment, possibly from a read error. The chain carries TRBV11-2 and TRBJ1-6; D is unresolved. Germline values: CDR1 SGHAT, CDR2 FQNNGV. The CDR3 extends over 14 amino acids. The CDR3 DNA is TGTGCCAGCAGTTTAGTAGGGATCGGTTCACCCCTCCACTTT. Amino acids: CASSLVGIGSPLHF.

This chain uses TRBV20-1 with TRBJ1-6; TRBD1 matches at 7 bases. The V gene end was trimmed by 0 bases and the J gene end by 7 bases; junction bases not matched to a gene: 9. CDR1 DFQATT and CDR2 SNEGSKA come from the germline V gene (reference sequence). The CDR3 sequence is 16 residues long. CDR3 residues: CSARDESRGKNSPLHF. The DNA of the CDR3 is TGCAGTGCTAGAGATGAGTCCAGGGGGAAGAATTCACCCCTCCACTTT.

This sequence joins TRBV6-2 or TRBV6-3 and TRBJ1-5; TRBD1 matches 10 bases. Germline V gene data show CDR1 as MNHEY and CDR2 as SVGEGT. The CDR3 has 15 residues. Germline trimming cut 6 bases from V and 4 bases from J; bases unmatched to any gene: 6. CDR3 sequence (DNA): TGTGCCAGCAGCGATTGGGGACAGGGGAATCAGCCCCAGCATTTT. Translating it yields CASSDWGQGNQPQHF.

The rearrangement uses TRBV7-8 and TRBJ1-1; TRBD1 aligns across 10 bases. Trimming removed 2 bases from V and 5 bases from J; junction bases left unmatched: 5. The germline gives CDR1 SGHVS, CDR2 FQNEAQ. The CDR3 loop spans 15 amino acids. The CDR3 region has the DNA TGTGCCAGCAGCTTAAAGACAGGGGGCTGGACTGAAGCTTTCTTT. It is translated as CASSLKTGGWTEAFF.

This clonotype was detected ten times or more. The chain recombines TRBV12-3 or TRBV12-4 with TRBJ1-1, with 8 nucleotides matching TRBD1. This CDR3 region has 14 residues. J was trimmed by 5 bases and V by 5 bases; bases with no gene match: 7. CDR3: CASSTGGTWTEAFF. CDR3 nucleotides: TGTGCCAGCAGTACAGGGGGAACATGGACTGAAGCTTTCTTT.

This chain joins TRBV18 and TRBJ2-1; TRBD2 agrees at 13 bases. Germline V gene data show CDR1 as KGHSH and CDR2 as LQKENI. This CDR3 has 17 amino acids. The ends lost 0 bases at V and 7 bases at J; junction bases unmatched: 6. This CDR3 is CASSPPGGLAGKNEQFF. In nucleotides, the CDR3 is TGTGCCAGCTCACCACCCGGGGGACTAGCGGGGAAAAATGAGCAGTTCTTC.

This clonotype came up a few times. This chain joins TRBV19 and TRBJ1-1; 9 nucleotides match TRBD1. Germline assignment: CDR1 LNHDA and CDR2 SQIVND (reference sequence). With 7 bases clipped from V and 8 bases from J, the junction kept 11 bases outside the gene matches. The CDR3 covers 14 residues. The CDR3 nucleotides read TGTGCCAGTATCGATACAGGGGGCAGACGGGAAGCTTTCTTT. It translates to CASIDTGGRREAFF.

This clonotype showed up many times. The chain carries TRBV5-5 and TRBJ2-3; weak D call: TRBD2 (5 bases). Germline CDR1 and CDR2: SGHKS and YYEKEE (reference sequence). This CDR3 spans 17 amino acids. V was trimmed by 3 bases and J by 0 bases, leaving 17 bases between them. The CDR3 DNA sequence: TGTGCCAGCAGCTCCCGGCGGGTTCAAGCTAGCACAGATACGCAGTATTTT. Protein: CASSSRRVQASTDTQYF.

This clonotype occurred once. The chain uses TRBV6-5 and TRBJ1-2, with TRBD1 identical over 7 bases. CDR3 length equals 14 residues. CDR1 is MNHEY, CDR2 SVGAGI, per germline. J was trimmed by 5 bases and V by 5 bases; bases with no gene match: 8. CDR3 DNA: TGTGCCAGCAGTCGAGCACAGGGGATGTATGGCTACACCTTC. Its translation: CASSRAQGMYGYTF.

This chain links TRBV20-1 with TRBJ2-5; D is possibly TRBD1 or TRBD2 (5 bases each). V was clipped by 0 bases and J by 4 bases, with 9 bases between them. Germline V gene sequence: CDR1 DFQATT, CDR2 SNEGSKA (reference sequence). This CDR3 has 13 amino acids. The CDR3 bases are TGCAGTGCTAGAGATCCGGGACGAGAGACCCAGTACTTC. It codes for CSARDPGRETQYF.

This clonotype was recorded many times. V gene TRBV5-4 combines with J gene TRBJ2-1, with 15 bases matching TRBD2. Trimming took 4 bases from V and 5 from J; bases not matched to a gene: 7. CDR3 length: 17 residues. Germline values: CDR1 SGHNT, CDR2 YYREEE (reference sequence). Here the CDR3 DNA reads TGTGCCAGCAGCCCGGGACTAGCGGGGGGTATCGACAATGAGCAGTTCTTC. Translated: CASSPGLAGGIDNEQFF.

The chain is built from TRBV18 and TRBJ2-3; 8 positions match TRBD2. This CDR3 region has 16 residues. Germline CDR1 KGHSH, CDR2 LQKENI. V gave up 3 bases and J gave up 0 bases; unmatched junction bases: 5. In nucleotides, the CDR3 is TGTGCCAGCTCACCCTTCGGGGGGGGGAGCACAGATACGCAGTATTTT. It translates to CASSPFGGGSTDTQYF. Complete variable domain (other parts from reference TRBV18 and TRBJ2-3): NAGVMQNPRHLVRRRGQEARLRCSPMKGHSHVYWYRQLPEEGLKFMVYLQKENIIDESGMPKERFSAEFPKEGPSILRIQQVVRGDSAAYFCASSPFGGGSTDTQYFGPGTRLTVL.

Many counts were recorded for this clonotype. This chain links TRBV7-8 with TRBJ1-5; no reliable D call. Between the trimmed V and J ends, which lost 2 bases and 2 bases, there was a span of 13 bases. The germline V gene has CDR1 SGHVS and CDR2 FQNEAQ. The CDR3 sequence is 16 residues long. The CDR3 coding sequence is TGTGCCAGCAGCTTATACTTGGCGATCGGCAATCAGCCCCAGCATTTT. This encodes CASSLYLAIGNQPQHF.

In this sample, this clonotype turned up a few times. This CDR3 reads CATSDSGLAGDGGANVLTF. The CDR3 region has the DNA TGTGCCACCAGTGATTCAGGACTAGCGGGGGACGGAGGGGCCAACGTCCTGACTTTC. This chain joins TRBV24-1 and TRBJ2-6, with 13 bases aligning to TRBD2. CDR3 size: 19 residues. V dropped 2 bases and J dropped 4; count of bases not matched to a gene: 7. Germline CDR1 reads KGHDR; CDR2 reads SFDVKD.

There are many counts of this clonotype. The chain joins TRBV7-2 to TRBJ1-2; 8 bases line up with TRBD1. Losses at the gene ends were 4 bases for V and 2 bases for J; bases not matched to a gene: 6. The CDR3 is 15 amino acids. The V gene's germline CDR1 is SGHTA and CDR2 FQGNSA. CDR3: CASSSPWTGNYGYTF. In nucleotides, the CDR3 is TGTGCCAGCAGCTCTCCGTGGACAGGGAACTATGGCTACACCTTC.

Details on this clonotype: Relative to the germline gene, one junction end is altered; a read error may explain this. The J gene is TRBJ1-2, the V gene TRBV28; D unresolved. Germline lookup yields CDR1 MDHEN and CDR2 SYDVKM. This CDR3 spans 15 amino acids. Written as DNA, the CDR3 is TGTGCCAACAGTTTTAGGCCCGGGTCATATCTTGGCTACACCTTC. Translating it yields CANSFRPGSYLGYTF.

The sample holds a few counts of this clonotype. The chain links TRBV7-9 to TRBJ2-2, with 13 bases that match TRBD2. The CDR3 runs 20 residues. Per germline, CDR1 SEHNR and CDR2 FQNEAQ (reference sequence). V dropped 4 bases and J dropped 0; count of bases not matched to a gene: 11. The CDR3 is CASSSNPGLAGVANTGELFF. The DNA of the CDR3 is TGTGCCAGCAGCTCTAACCCCGGACTAGCGGGGGTCGCGAACACCGGGGAGCTGTTTTTT.

In its sample, this clonotype was seen a few times. V usage is TRBV24-1 and J usage is TRBJ2-5; possibly TRBD1 or TRBD2 for D (5 bases each). The CDR3 runs 13 residues. V was shortened by 7 bases and J by 4 bases, with 12 bases between the two germline ends. Per germline, CDR1 KGHDR and CDR2 SFDVKD. The CDR3 DNA follows: TGTGCCACCAGCCGGGACGCTTCAGAGACCCAGTACTTC. Translation: CATSRDASETQYF.